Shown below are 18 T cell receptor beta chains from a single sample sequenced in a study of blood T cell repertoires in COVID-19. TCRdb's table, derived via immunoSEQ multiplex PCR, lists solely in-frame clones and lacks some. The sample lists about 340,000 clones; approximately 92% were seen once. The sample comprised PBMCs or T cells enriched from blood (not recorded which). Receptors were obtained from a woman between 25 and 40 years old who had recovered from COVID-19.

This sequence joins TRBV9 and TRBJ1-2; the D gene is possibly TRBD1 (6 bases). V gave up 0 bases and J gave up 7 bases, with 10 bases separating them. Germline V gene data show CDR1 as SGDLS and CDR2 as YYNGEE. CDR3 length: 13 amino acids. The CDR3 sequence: CASSVGTVPGYTF. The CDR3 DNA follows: TGTGCCAGCAGCGTAGGGACAGTACCTGGCTACACCTTC.

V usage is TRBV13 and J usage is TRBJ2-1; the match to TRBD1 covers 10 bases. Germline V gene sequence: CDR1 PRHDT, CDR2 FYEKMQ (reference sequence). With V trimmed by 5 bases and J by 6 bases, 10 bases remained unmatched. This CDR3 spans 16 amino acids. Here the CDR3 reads CASSSRDRGVFNEQFF. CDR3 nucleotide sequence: TGTGCCAGCAGCAGCCGGGACAGGGGAGTCTTCAATGAGCAGTTCTTC.

This chain's CDR3 is CASSTGPRDGFTEAFF. The CDR3 DNA follows: TGTGCCAGCAGTACCGGGCCGCGGGACGGATTCACTGAAGCTTTCTTT. The chain is built from TRBV6-2 or TRBV6-3 and TRBJ1-1, with D possibly matching TRBD1 (5 bases). The CDR3 consists of 16 residues. V shed 5 bases and J shed 4 bases, with 20 bases lying between them. CDR1 is MNHEY and CDR2 is SVGEGT in the germline V gene.

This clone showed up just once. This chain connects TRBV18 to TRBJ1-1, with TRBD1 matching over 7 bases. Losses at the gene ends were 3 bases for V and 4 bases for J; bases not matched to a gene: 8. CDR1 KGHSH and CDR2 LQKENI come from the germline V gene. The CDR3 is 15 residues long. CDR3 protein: CASSPLTGRITEAFF. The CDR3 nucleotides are TGTGCCAGCTCACCGCTGACAGGGAGGATCACTGAAGCTTTCTTT.

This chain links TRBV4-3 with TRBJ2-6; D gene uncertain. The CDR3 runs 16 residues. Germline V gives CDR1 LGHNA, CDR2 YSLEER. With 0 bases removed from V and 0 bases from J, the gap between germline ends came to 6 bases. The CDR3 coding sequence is TGCGCCAGCAGCCAAGATAGCAGCTCTGGGGCCAACGTCCTGACTTTC. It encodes CASSQDSSSGANVLTF.

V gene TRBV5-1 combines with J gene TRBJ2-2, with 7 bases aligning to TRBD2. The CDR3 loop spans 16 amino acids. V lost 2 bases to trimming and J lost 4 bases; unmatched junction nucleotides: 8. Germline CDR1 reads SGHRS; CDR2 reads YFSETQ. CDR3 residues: CASSFGGGPGTGELFF. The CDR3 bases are TGCGCCAGCAGCTTCGGGGGAGGGCCGGGCACCGGGGAGCTGTTTTTT. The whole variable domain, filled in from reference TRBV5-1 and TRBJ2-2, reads KAGVTQTPRYLIKTRGQQVTLSCSPISGHRSVSWYQQTPGQGLQFLFEYFSETQRNKGNFPGRFSGRQFSNSRSEMNVSTLELGDSALYLCASSFGGGPGTGELFFGEGSRLTVL.

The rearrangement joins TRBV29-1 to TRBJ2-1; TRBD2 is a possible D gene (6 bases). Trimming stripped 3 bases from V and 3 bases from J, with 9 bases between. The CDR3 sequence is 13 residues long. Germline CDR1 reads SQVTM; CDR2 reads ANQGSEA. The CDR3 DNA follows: TGCAGCGTTGACGGGAGAGTCTACAATGAGCAGTTCTTC. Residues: CSVDGRVYNEQFF.

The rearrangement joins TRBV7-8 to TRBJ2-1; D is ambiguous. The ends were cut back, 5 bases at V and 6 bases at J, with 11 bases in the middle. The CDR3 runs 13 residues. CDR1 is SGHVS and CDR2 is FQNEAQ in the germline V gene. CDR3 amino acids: CASSLVPGNEQFF. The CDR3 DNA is TGTGCCAGCAGCCTCGTACCCGGCAATGAGCAGTTCTTC.

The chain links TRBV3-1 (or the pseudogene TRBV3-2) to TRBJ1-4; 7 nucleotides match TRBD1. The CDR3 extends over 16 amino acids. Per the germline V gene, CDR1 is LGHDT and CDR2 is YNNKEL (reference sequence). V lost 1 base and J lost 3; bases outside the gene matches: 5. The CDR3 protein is CASSQGPGTANEKLFF. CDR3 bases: TGTGCCAGCAGCCAAGGCCCCGGGACAGCTAATGAAAAACTGTTTTTT.

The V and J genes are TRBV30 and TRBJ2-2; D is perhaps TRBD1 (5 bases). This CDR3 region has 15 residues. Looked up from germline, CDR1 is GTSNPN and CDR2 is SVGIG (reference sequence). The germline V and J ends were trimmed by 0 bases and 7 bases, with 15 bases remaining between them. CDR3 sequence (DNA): TGTGCCTGGAGTGTACTGACAGTACAGATCGGGGAGCTGTTTTTT. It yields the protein CAWSVLTVQIGELFF.

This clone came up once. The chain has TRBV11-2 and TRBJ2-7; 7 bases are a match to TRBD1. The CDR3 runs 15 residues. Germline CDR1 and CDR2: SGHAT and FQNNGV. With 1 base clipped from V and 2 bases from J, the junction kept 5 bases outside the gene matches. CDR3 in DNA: TGTGCCAGCAGCTTAGTCGTAGGGGGCGCCTACGAGCAGTACTTC. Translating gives CASSLVVGGAYEQYF.

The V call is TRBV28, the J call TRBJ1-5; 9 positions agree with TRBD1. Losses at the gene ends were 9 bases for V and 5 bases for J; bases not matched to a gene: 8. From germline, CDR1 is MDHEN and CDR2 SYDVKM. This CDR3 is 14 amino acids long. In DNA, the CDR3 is TGTGCCAGTACCGGGACAGGGCCCTATCAGCCCCAGCATTTT. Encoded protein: CASTGTGPYQPQHF.

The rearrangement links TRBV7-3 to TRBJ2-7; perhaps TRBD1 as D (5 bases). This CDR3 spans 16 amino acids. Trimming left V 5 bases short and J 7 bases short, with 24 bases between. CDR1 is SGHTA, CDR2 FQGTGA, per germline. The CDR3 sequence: CASSAQGGRAEGEQYF. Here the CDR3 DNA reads TGTGCCAGCAGCGCTCAAGGCGGCAGGGCGGAAGGGGAGCAGTACTTC.

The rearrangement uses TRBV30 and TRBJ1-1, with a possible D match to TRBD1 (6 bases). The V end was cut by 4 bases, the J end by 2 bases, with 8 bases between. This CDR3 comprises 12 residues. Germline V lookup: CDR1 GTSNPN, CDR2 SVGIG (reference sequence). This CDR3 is CAWIGGNTEAFF. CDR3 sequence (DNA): TGTGCCTGGATAGGGGGAAACACTGAAGCTTTCTTT.

CDR3 sequence (DNA): TGTGCCAGAAGCTTGTCACAGGTAGCCTATGGCTACACCTTC. This translates into CARSLSQVAYGYTF. This sequence joins TRBV5-3 and TRBJ1-2, with D maybe TRBD1 (5 bases). TRBV5-3 is treated as an ORF (open reading frame) with a function not yet certain. Trimming cost V 1 base and J 4 bases, with 11 bases left between them. The CDR3 is 14 amino acids.

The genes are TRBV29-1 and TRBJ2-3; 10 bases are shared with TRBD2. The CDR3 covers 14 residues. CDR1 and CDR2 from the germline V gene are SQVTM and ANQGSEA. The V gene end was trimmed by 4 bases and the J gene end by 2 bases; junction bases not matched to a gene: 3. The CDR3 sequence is CSVASGRATDTQYF. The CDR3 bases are TGCAGCGTTGCCAGCGGGAGGGCCACAGATACGCAGTATTTT.

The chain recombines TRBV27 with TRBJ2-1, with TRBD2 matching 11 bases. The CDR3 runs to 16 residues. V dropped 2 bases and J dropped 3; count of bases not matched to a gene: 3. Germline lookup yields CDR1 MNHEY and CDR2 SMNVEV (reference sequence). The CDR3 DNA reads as TGTGCCAGCAGTTTACTAGCGGGAGGAGTCTACAATGAGCAGTTCTTC. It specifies CASSLLAGGVYNEQFF.

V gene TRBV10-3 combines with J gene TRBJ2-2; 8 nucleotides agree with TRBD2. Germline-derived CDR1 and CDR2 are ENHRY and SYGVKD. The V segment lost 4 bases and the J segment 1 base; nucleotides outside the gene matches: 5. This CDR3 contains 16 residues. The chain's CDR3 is CAISVALAVNTGELFF. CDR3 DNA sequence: TGTGCCATCAGTGTGGCACTAGCGGTGAACACCGGGGAGCTGTTTTTT.